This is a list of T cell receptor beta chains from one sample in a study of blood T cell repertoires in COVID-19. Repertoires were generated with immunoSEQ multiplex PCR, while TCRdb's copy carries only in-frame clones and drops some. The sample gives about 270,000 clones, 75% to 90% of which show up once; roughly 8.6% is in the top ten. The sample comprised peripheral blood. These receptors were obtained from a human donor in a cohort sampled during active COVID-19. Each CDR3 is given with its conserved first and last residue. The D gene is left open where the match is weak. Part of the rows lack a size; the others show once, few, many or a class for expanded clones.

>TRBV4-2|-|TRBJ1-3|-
CASSQGAKTSGNTIYF
TGTGCCAGCAGCCAAGGGGCCAAAACCTCTGGAAACACCATATATTTT
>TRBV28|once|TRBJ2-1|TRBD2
CASSPLALAGGPVYVEQFF
TGTGCCAGCAGCCCTTTGGCGCTAGCGGGGGGGCCGGTTTATGTTGAGCAGTTCTTC
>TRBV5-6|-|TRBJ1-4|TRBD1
CASSLATGRLVEKLFF
TGTGCCAGCAGCTTGGCGACAGGGAGGTTGGTTGAAAAACTGTTTTTT
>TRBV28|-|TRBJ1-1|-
CASRWDSNTEAFF
TGTGCCAGCAGATGGGACTCGAACACTGAAGCTTTCTTT
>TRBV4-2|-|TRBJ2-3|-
CASSPTQADTQYF
TGTGCCAGCAGCCCAACCCAGGCAGATACGCAGTATTTT
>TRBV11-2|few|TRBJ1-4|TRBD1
CASRPTTGGKEKLFF
TGTGCCAGCAGACCTACCACAGGGGGCAAGGAAAAACTGTTTTTT
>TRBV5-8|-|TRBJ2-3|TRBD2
CASSPRLAASTDTQYF
TGTGCCAGCAGCCCACGACTAGCGGCGAGCACAGATACGCAGTATTTT
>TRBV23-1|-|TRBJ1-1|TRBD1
CASSHPDRMNTEAFF
TGCGCCAGCAGTCACCCGGACAGGATGAACACTGAAGCTTTCTTT
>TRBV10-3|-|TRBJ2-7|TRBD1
CAISGGQGDYEQYF
TGTGCCATCAGTGGGGGACAGGGGGACTACGAGCAGTACTTC
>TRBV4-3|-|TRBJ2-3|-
CASSQAGGVADTQYF
TGCGCCAGCAGCCAAGCGGGGGGCGTAGCAGATACGCAGTATTTT
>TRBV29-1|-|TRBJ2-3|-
CSVEGGDVKAVTDTQYF
TGCAGCGTTGAAGGGGGAGACGTAAAGGCGGTCACAGATACGCAGTATTTT
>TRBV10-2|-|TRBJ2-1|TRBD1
CASRETGVGASWFF
TGCGCCAGCAGGGAGACAGGGGTCGGGGCAAGTTGGTTCTTC
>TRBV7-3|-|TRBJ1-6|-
CASSLGGADNSPLHF
TGTGCCAGCAGCCTGGGGGGGGCGGATAATTCACCCCTCCACTTT
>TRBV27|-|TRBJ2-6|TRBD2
CASSFRRGASGANVLTF
TGTGCCAGCAGTTTTCGGCGGGGGGCCTCTGGGGCCAACGTCCTGACTTTC
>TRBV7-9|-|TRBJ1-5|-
CASSSTRGGNQPQHF
TGTGCCAGCAGCTCAACCCGCGGCGGCAATCAGCCCCAGCATTTT
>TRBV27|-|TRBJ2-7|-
CASSLRGPPYEQYF
TGTGCCAGCAGTTTGCGGGGGCCTCCCTACGAGCAGTACTTC
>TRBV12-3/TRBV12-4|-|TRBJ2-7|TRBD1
CASRTGVPGEQYF
TGTGCCAGCCGGACAGGGGTCCCGGGCGAGCAGTACTTC
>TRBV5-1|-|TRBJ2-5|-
CASSYSQETQYF
TGCGCCAGCAGCTATTCACAAGAGACCCAGTACTTC
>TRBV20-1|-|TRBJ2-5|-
CSVGQYETQYF
TGCAGTGTTGGCCAGTATGAGACCCAGTACTTC
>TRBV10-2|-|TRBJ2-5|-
CASSGTVGVKETQYF
TGCGCCAGCAGTGGTACAGTCGGGGTCAAAGAGACCCAGTACTTC
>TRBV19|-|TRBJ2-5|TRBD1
CASREGGRETQYF
TGTGCCAGTAGGGAAGGGGGCCGGGAGACCCAGTACTTC
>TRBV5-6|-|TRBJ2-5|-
CASSFRGGAFQETQYF
TGTGCCAGCAGCTTTAGAGGGGGGGCTTTCCAAGAGACCCAGTACTTC
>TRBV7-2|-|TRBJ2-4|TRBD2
CASSLEAGGLNIQYF
TGTGCCAGCAGCTTAGAGGCGGGGGGCTTGAACATTCAGTACTTC
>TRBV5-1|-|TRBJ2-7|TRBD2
CASSLIVTSGPYEQYF
TGCGCCAGCAGCTTGATAGTGACTAGCGGACCCTACGAGCAGTACTTC
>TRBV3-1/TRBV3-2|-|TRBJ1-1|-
CASSQGRGVNTEAFF
TGTGCCAGCAGCCAAGGTAGAGGCGTGAACACTGAAGCTTTCTTT
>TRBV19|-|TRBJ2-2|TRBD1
CASSHRQGPGTGELFF
TGTGCCAGTAGTCACCGACAGGGCCCCGGCACCGGGGAGCTGTTTTTT
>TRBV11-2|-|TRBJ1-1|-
CASSSRGTEAFF
TGTGCCAGCAGCTCCAGGGGAACTGAAGCTTTCTTT
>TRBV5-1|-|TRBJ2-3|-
CASSLARDTDTQYF
TGCGCCAGCAGCTTGGCCCGGGACACAGATACGCAGTATTTT
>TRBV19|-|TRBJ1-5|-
CASRQGLSNQPQHF
TGTGCCAGTAGGCAGGGGTTAAGCAATCAGCCCCAGCATTTT
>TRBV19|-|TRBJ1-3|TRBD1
CASTTGGSWGNTIYF
TGTGCCAGTACCACAGGGGGCTCATGGGGAAACACCATATATTTT
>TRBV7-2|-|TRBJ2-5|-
CASSRAPPKADQYF
TGTGCCAGCAGTAGGGCCCCGCCAAAAGCGGACCAGTACTTC
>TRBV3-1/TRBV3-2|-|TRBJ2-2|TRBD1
CASSQLSGQGASGELFF
TGTGCCAGCAGCCAACTTTCGGGACAGGGGGCTTCCGGGGAGCTGTTTTTT
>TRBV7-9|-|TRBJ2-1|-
CASSPPQADHNEQFF
TGTGCCAGCAGCCCCCCCCAAGCGGACCACAATGAGCAGTTCTTC
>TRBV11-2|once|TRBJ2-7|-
CASSPGPHGGYEQYF
TGTGCCAGCAGCCCAGGGCCCCATGGGGGGTACGAGCAGTACTTC
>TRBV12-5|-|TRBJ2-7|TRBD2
CASGHGRPYEQYF
TGTGCTAGTGGTCACGGGAGGCCCTACGAGCAGTACTTC